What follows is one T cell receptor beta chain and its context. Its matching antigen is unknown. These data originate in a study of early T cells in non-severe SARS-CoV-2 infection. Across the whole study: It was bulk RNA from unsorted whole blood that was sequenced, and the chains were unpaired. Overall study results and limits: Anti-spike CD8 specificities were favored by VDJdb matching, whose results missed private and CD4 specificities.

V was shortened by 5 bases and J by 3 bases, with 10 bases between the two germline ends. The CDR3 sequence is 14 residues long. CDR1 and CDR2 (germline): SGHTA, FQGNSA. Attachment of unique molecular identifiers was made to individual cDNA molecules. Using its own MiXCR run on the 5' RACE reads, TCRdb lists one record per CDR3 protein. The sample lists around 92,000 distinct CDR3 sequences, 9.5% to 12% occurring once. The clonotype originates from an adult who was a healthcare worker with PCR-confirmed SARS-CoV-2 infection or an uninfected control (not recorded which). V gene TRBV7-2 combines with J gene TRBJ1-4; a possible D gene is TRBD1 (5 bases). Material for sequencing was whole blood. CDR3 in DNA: TGTGCCAGCAGCCCTGGGGCCTCTAATGAAAAACTGTTTTTT. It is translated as CASSPGASNEKLFF.